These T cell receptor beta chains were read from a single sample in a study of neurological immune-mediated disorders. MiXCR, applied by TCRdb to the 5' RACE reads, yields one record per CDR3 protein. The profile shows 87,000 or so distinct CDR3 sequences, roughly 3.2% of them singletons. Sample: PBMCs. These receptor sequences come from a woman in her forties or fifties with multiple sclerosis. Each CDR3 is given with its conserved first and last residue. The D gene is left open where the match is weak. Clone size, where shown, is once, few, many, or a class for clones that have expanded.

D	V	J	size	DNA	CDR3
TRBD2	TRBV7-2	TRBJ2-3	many	TGTGCCAGCAGCTTGTGGGGGGGAGGAGATACGCAGTATTTT	CASSLWGGGDTQYF
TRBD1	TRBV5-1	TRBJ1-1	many	TGCGCCAGCAGTTGGGGACAGGGCCGCCGAGACACTGAAGCTTTCTTT	CASSWGQGRRDTEAFF
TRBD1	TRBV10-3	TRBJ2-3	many	TGTGCCGCAGGACAGGGGGCGCCCCCAGATACGCAGTATTTT	CAAGQGAPPDTQYF
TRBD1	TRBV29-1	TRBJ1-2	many	TGCAGCGGGGTAATTACGACAGGGGAGAACTATGGCTACACCTTC	CSGVITTGENYGYTF
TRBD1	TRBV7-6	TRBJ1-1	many	TGTGCCAGCAGCTTGATGTCCCGGGACAGGGTCGGAGCTTTCTTT	CASSLMSRDRVGAFF
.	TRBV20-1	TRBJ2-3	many	TGCAGTGCTAGAGGAACCGGGACAACTAACACAGATACGCAGTATTTT	CSARGTGTTNTDTQYF
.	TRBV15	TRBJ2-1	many	TGTGCCACCAGCAAGTCTGCTAGCTCCTACAATGAGCAGTTCTTC	CATSKSASSYNEQFF
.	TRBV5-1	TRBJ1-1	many	TGCGCCAGCAGCTTTGGGCGGAACACTGAAGCTTTCTTT	CASSFGRNTEAFF
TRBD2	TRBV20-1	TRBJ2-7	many	TGCAGTGCTTTTAGCGGGAGGAGCTCCTACGAGCAGTACTTC	CSAFSGRSSYEQYF
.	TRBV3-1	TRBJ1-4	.	TGTGCCAGCAGCCAGGCGTCTCAGGGGTTGAGGAATGAAAAACTGTTTTTT	CASSQASQGLRNEKLFF
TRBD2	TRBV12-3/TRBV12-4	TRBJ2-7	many	TGTGCCAGCACTCAAGCGGGGGGGGCCTACGAGCAGTACTTC	CASTQAGGAYEQYF
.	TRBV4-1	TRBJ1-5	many	TGCGCCAGCAGCCAAGAAACAGTCAATCAGCCCCAGCATTTT	CASSQETVNQPQHF
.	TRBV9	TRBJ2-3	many	TGTGCCAGCAGCGCAGGTTCTGGCACAGATACGCAGTATTTT	CASSAGSGTDTQYF
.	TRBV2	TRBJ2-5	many	TGTGCCAGCACGCGGTTAGGAGAGACCCAGTACTTC	CASTRLGETQYF
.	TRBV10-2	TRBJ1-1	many	TGCGCCAGCAGTGAGCAGCGGGGGCGTGAAGCTTTCTTT	CASSEQRGREAFF
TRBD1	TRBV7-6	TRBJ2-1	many	TGTGCCAGCAGCCCCCGACCGGGACAGAGCTACAATGAGCAGTTCTTC	CASSPRPGQSYNEQFF
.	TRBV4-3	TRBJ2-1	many	TGCGCCAGCAGCCAAGAATTCGATGAGCAGTTCTTC	CASSQEFDEQFF
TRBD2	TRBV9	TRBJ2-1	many	TGTGCCAGCAGCGTAGTTAGCGGGGGCCCTTTCTCCTACAATGAGCAGTTCTTC	CASSVVSGGPFSYNEQFF
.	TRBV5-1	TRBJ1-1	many	TGCGCCAGCAGCTGGAGGATTGACAGTTCCATCGGGGACACTGAAGCTTTCTTT	CASSWRIDSSIGDTEAFF
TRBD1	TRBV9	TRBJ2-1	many	TGTGCCAGCAGCGTAACAGGGGGCATTCTTCAAGGTGAGCAGTTCTTC	CASSVTGGILQGEQFF
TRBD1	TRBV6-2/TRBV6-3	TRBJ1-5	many	TGTGCCAGCAGTACCCCCAGGACAGGGGGCTTCTATAGCAATCAGCCCCAGCATTTT	CASSTPRTGGFYSNQPQHF
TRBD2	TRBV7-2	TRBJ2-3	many	TGTGCCAGCAGCTACCCTAGCGGGGGGCCCTCAATGACAGATACGCAGTATTTT	CASSYPSGGPSMTDTQYF
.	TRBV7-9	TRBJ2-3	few	TGTGCCAGCAGCTTAGCGCTAACAACAGATACGCAGTATTTT	CASSLALTTDTQYF
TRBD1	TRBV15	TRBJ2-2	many	TGTGCCACCAGCGGATTCGGGACAGGGGATTACCTACGGACCGGGGAGCTGTTTTTT	CATSGFGTGDYLRTGELFF
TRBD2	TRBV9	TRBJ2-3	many	TGTGCCAGCAGCGTCTTCTCGGGAGGGGCAAGCACAGATACGCAGTATTTT	CASSVFSGGASTDTQYF
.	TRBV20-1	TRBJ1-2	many	TGCAGTGCTAGTGTTCGCAGGGAGTATGGCTACACCTTC	CSASVRREYGYTF
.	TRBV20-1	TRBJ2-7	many	TGCAGTGCTAAGAGGACACCGACCTACGAGCAGTACTTC	CSAKRTPTYEQYF
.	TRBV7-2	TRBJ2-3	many	TGTGCCAGCAGCTTAGGGCGGGGCTCTAGCACAGATACGCAGTATTTT	CASSLGRGSSTDTQYF
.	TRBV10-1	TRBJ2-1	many	TGCGCCAGCAGTGAGAACAGATACAATGAGCAGTTCTTC	CASSENRYNEQFF
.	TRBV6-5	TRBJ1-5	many	TGTGCCAGCAGCATGAGGGTCTCGGGTCAGCCCCAGCATTTT	CASSMRVSGQPQHF
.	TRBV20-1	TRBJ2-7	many	TGCAGCCCGTTACAGGGTCTGCAGTACTTC	CSPLQGLQYF
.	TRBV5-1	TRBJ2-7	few	TGCGCCAGCAGCTTTGCCGGACAGTCCTACGAGCAGTACTTC	CASSFAGQSYEQYF
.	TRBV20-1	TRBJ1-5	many	TGCAGTGCTACGGCGCATGGCTTTGGCAATCAGCCCCAGCATTTT	CSATAHGFGNQPQHF
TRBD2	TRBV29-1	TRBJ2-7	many	TGCAGCGTTGGAACCGGGACTAGGTACAGCGAGCAGTACTTC	CSVGTGTRYSEQYF
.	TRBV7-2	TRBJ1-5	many	TGTGCCAGCAGCTTGTGGGGGGGGCGGACCGGTCAGCCCCAGCATTTT	CASSLWGGRTGQPQHF
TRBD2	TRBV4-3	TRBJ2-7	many	TGCGCCAGCAGCCAAGATAGTACTAGCGGATTCTACGAGCAGTACTTC	CASSQDSTSGFYEQYF
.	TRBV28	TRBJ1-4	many	TGTGCCAGCAGTATGCCCAGGGGAAAACTGTTTTTT	CASSMPRGKLFF